This T cell receptor (beta chain) was observed in a study of vaccination and CD4 T cells after COVID-19. This clonotype occurred once. As yet, its antigen is unknown. Time point given: late sampling 161 to 241 days after vaccination in a few convalescent patients. Treatment reported: roughly 10-day PBMC culture with coronavirus spike peptide pools or control peptides (ViraFEST assay). Oncomine TCR Beta short-read sequencing was applied to DNA from cultured CD4+ T cells. Via MiXCR, TCRdb re-called the PCR reads, giving one row per CDR3 protein. The repertoire includes around 16,000 distinct CDR3 sequences, 40% to 50% of them detected once, and around 20% sits in the top ten. V lost 4 bases, J lost 0 bases, and 11 bases lay in between. From germline, CDR1 is MGHRA and CDR2 YSYEKL. The CDR3 is 15 amino acids.

This sequence was found in a human donor who had recovered from COVID-19. The sample consisted of CD4+ T cells from blood, cultured in vitro, taken about 7 months after SARS-CoV-2 vaccination. The chain couples TRBV4-1 to TRBJ2-3, with D possibly TRBD1 on 5 matching bases. CDR3 bases: TGCGCCAGCAGCCGAGAAGGGGTCAGCACAGATACGCAGTATTTT. It translates to CASSREGVSTDTQYF.